This is a list of T cell receptor beta chains from one sample in a study of CD8 T cells in ankylosing spondylitis. TCRdb redid the calling of the 5' RACE reads with MiXCR, one entry per CDR3 protein. Of 85,000 to 100,000 distinct CDR3 sequences in the sample, over 6.5% are singletons; the top ten hold 8.5% to 10%. The source material was blood, either unsorted or a sorted T cell fraction (not recorded which). The receptors stem from a male donor with ankylosing spondylitis or in good health (not recorded which). Each CDR3 is given with its conserved first and last residue. Each record gives: J gene, clone size, D gene, V gene, CDR3 DNA, CDR3 protein. The D gene is left open where the match is weak. Part of the rows lack a size; the others show once, few, many or a class for expanded clones.

J: TRBJ2-3; size: many; D: NA; V: TRBV7-2; DNA: TGTGCCAGCAGCCCTCTCAGTTATGATACGCAGTATTTT; CDR3: CASSPLSYDTQYF
J: TRBJ2-1; size: NA; D: TRBD2; V: TRBV7-8; DNA: TGTGCCAGCAGCTTCAGTAGCGGGGGGCCCTCCTACAATGAGCAGTTCTTC; CDR3: CASSFSSGGPSYNEQFF
J: TRBJ2-2; size: few; D: NA; V: TRBV15; DNA: TGTGCCACCAGCAGAGGTTTGGCGGCCGGGGAGCTGTTTTTT; CDR3: CATSRGLAAGELFF
J: TRBJ2-1; size: many; D: NA; V: TRBV5-1; DNA: TGCGCCAGCAGCCCTACCGGGACTTCCTCCTACAATGAGCAGTTCTTC; CDR3: CASSPTGTSSYNEQFF
J: TRBJ2-7; size: many; D: NA; V: TRBV4-3; DNA: TGCGCCAGCAGCCAAGGTAGCCGAGCCTACGAGCAGTACTTC; CDR3: CASSQGSRAYEQYF
J: TRBJ1-3; size: many; D: NA; V: TRBV3-1; DNA: TGTGCCAGCAGCCCCTCCCCCTCAACAAACACCATATATTTT; CDR3: CASSPSPSTNTIYF
J: TRBJ2-3; size: NA; D: NA; V: TRBV7-9; DNA: TGTGCCAGCAGCTTCCCCCCCAGGGGTAGGACAGATACGCAGTATTTT; CDR3: CASSFPPRGRTDTQYF
J: TRBJ2-7; size: many; D: NA; V: TRBV4-1; DNA: TGCGCCAGCAGCAGAGGGGCGGCCTCCGAGCAGTACTTC; CDR3: CASSRGAASEQYF
J: TRBJ2-2; size: many; D: TRBD2; V: TRBV4-3; DNA: TGCGCCAGCAGCCGGGGGGGGACTCTCACCGGGGAGCTGTTTTTT; CDR3: CASSRGGTLTGELFF
J: TRBJ2-7; size: many; D: TRBD1; V: TRBV6-6; DNA: TGTGCCAGCAGTTGGACAGGGGAGGACGAGCAGTACTTC; CDR3: CASSWTGEDEQYF
J: TRBJ2-2; size: many; D: TRBD2; V: TRBV9; DNA: TGTGCCAGCAGCGTAGCGGGGGGGGGCACCGGGGAGCTGTTTTTT; CDR3: CASSVAGGGTGELFF
J: TRBJ1-1; size: NA; D: NA; V: TRBV6-2/TRBV6-3; DNA: TGTGCCAGCAGTTACTCTCCCAGGGCGAACACTGAAGCTTTCTTT; CDR3: CASSYSPRANTEAFF
J: TRBJ2-1; size: many; D: NA; V: TRBV4-2; DNA: TGTGCCAGCAGCCAAGAAGGAGAGGGTGGCTATGAGTTCTTC; CDR3: CASSQEGEGGYEFF
J: TRBJ1-2; size: many; D: TRBD1; V: TRBV20-1; DNA: TGCAGTGCCACTACCCAACAGGGGGCCTATGGCTACACCTTC; CDR3: CSATTQQGAYGYTF
J: TRBJ2-7; size: NA; D: TRBD1; V: TRBV4-2; DNA: TGTGCCAGCAGCCAAGATCGGGACAGCTCCTACGAGCAGTACTTC; CDR3: CASSQDRDSSYEQYF
J: TRBJ2-1; size: many; D: NA; V: TRBV20-1; DNA: TGCAGTGTTCATAGCGGAACTACGAATTACAATGAGCAGTTCTTC; CDR3: CSVHSGTTNYNEQFF
J: TRBJ1-1; size: many; D: NA; V: TRBV11-2; DNA: TGTGCCAGCAGCTTAGAAAGAGCGGGGGGAGCTTTCTTT; CDR3: CASSLERAGGAFF
J: TRBJ2-5; size: many; D: NA; V: TRBV12-3/TRBV12-4; DNA: TGTGCCAGCAGTTTTCGCCGGAAAAGGAGCGAGACCCAGTACTTC; CDR3: CASSFRRKRSETQYF
J: TRBJ1-2; size: many; D: NA; V: TRBV7-2; DNA: TGTGCCAGCAGCTTAGAAGACCAAGTCTATGGCTACACCTTC; CDR3: CASSLEDQVYGYTF
J: TRBJ2-5; size: many; D: TRBD2; V: TRBV20-1; DNA: TGCAGTGCTAGAATCCCTAGCGGGGACGAGACCCAGTACTTC; CDR3: CSARIPSGDETQYF
J: TRBJ1-2; size: few; D: NA; V: TRBV12-3/TRBV12-4; DNA: TGTGCCAGCAGCCCTACCACGGCTAACTATGGCTACACCTTC; CDR3: CASSPTTANYGYTF
J: TRBJ2-7; size: NA; D: TRBD1; V: TRBV2; DNA: TGTGCCAGCAGTGAGGAGGGACAGGTGGCCTACGAGCAGTACTTC; CDR3: CASSEEGQVAYEQYF
J: TRBJ2-3; size: many; D: TRBD2; V: TRBV2; DNA: TGTGCCAGCAGTGAGACGGACGGGAGGTTCGGTTCGAATACGCAGTATTTT; CDR3: CASSETDGRFGSNTQYF
J: TRBJ2-2; size: many; D: NA; V: TRBV27; DNA: TGTGCCAGCAGTTTAATGACAGACATGACCGGGGAGCTGTTTTTT; CDR3: CASSLMTDMTGELFF
J: TRBJ2-1; size: many; D: NA; V: TRBV7-9; DNA: TGTGCCAGCAGCTTAGTTGGCGGGGCATACAATGAGCAGTTCTTC; CDR3: CASSLVGGAYNEQFF